This T cell receptor (beta chain) is from a study of T cell repertoires in cytomegalovirus infection. Study-level information: CMV infection together with matching HLA type was indicated by public TCR beta signatures. Study-level findings and limits: HLA-C-restricted, CMV-specific TCR beta clonotypes were dominant ex vivo. Cumulative public TCR beta family frequency identified CMV carriers with the relevant HLA.

TCRdb reprocessed the reads with MiXCR, giving one entry per CDR3 protein. This table holds about 310,000 distinct CDR3 sequences, about 17% found once. As to this clonotype: What it recognizes is unknown.

The germline V gene encodes CDR1 SGDLS and CDR2 YYNGEE. Losses at the gene ends were 2 bases for V and 0 bases for J; bases not matched to a gene: 8. The CDR3 length is 16 residues. This clonotype was obtained from a human donor in good health (CMV status not recorded). Some clones in this sample may be carry-over from other donors' samples. Sequencing used PBMCs. The chain carries TRBV9 and TRBJ2-7, with 7 bases lining up with TRBD2. The DNA of the CDR3 is TGTGCCAGCAGCGTTTCTGGGCTAGCGGCCTCCTACGAGCAGTACTTC. Translation gives CASSVSGLAASYEQYF.